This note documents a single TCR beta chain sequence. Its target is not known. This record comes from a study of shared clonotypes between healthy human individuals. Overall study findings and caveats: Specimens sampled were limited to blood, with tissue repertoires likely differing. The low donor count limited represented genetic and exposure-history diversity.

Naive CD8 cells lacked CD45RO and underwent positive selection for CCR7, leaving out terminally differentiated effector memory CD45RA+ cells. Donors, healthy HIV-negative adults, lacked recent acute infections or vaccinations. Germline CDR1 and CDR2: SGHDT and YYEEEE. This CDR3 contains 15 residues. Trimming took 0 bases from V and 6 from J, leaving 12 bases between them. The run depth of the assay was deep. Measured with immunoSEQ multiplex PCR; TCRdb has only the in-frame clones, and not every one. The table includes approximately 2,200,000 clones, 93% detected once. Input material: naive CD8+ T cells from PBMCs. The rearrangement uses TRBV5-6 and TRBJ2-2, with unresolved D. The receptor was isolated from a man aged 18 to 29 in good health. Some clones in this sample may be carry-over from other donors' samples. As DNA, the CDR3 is TGTGCCAGCAGCTTGGTCATGGCGGTGTCCGGGGAGCTGTTTTTT. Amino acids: CASSLVMAVSGELFF.